The present TCR beta chain was sequenced within a study of identifying expanded T cells in peripheral blood. Here immunoSEQ multiplex PCR was the method, and the copy in TCRdb shows in-frame clones only, minus some. The data contain around 120,000 clones, 84% of them seen just once; the ten biggest clones take up more than 2.5%. With 7 bases clipped from V and 3 bases from J, the junction kept 10 bases outside the gene matches. The germline CDR1 and CDR2 sequences are SGHDT and YYEEEE. The CDR3 has 14 amino acids. The chain combines TRBV5-6 with TRBJ2-7; TRBD2 matches 7 bases. The sample was blood. The sequence was collected from a person aged 18 to 70 in good health. The CDR3 DNA follows: TGTGCCAGCCTTCCCACCGGGGGGAGCTACGAGCAGTACTTC. This encodes CASLPTGGSYEQYF.